The 13 T cell receptor beta chains below all came from one sample that was sequenced in a study of cytomegalovirus exposure and HLA in healthy donors. The primer mix had 60 Vbeta and 13 Jbeta primers. The assay was immunoSEQ multiplex PCR, and TCRdb's table has in-frame clones only and misses some. This sample has some 150,000 clones, with more than 75% found just once. Sequenced material: PBMCs. Receptors originate from a man aged 18 to 29 in good health and CMV-seropositive.

This clone was recorded a few times. The chain combines TRBV15 with TRBJ1-1, with D maybe TRBD1 (5 bases). Germline V CDR1 and CDR2: LNHNV, YYDKDF (reference sequence). CDR3 length: 14 residues. Deletions cut 3 bases from V and 5 bases from J, with 13 bases between. CDR3 sequence (DNA): TGTGCCACCAGCAGCTTGGAGGGGCTGACTGAAGCTTTCTTT. The encoded protein is CATSSLEGLTEAFF.

The sample holds a few counts of this clone. CDR3 bases: TGTGCCAGCAGTGGGGGCGGGACCCACACCGGGGAGCTGTTTTTT. The encoded protein is CASSGGGTHTGELFF. The chain uses TRBV6-1 and TRBJ2-2; D may be TRBD2 (6 bases). CDR1 is MNHNS, CDR2 SASEGT, per germline. V gave up 4 bases and J gave up 3 bases, with 12 bases separating them. The CDR3 loop spans 15 amino acids.

The chain has TRBV28 and TRBJ2-1; 11 positions match TRBD2. The CDR3 length is 18 residues. Germline V gene lookup returns CDR1 MDHEN and CDR2 SYDVKM. J lost 9 bases, V lost 2 bases, and 15 bases had no gene match. This chain's CDR3 is CASSLGTSGQLGMGEQFF. DNA of the CDR3: TGTGCCAGCAGTTTAGGGACTAGCGGTCAATTGGGAATGGGTGAGCAGTTCTTC. The variable domain in full, with the rest retrieved from reference TRBV28 and TRBJ2-1, is DVKVTQSSRYLVKRTGEKVFLECVQDMDHENMFWYRQDPGLGLRLIYFSYDVKMKEKGDIPEGYSVSREKKERFSLILESASTNQTSMYLCASSLGTSGQLGMGEQFFGPGTRLTVL.

The chain links TRBV15 to TRBJ1-2; D is unclear. The V end lost 4 bases, the J end lost 0 bases, and 12 bases lay between the germline ends. This CDR3 spans 15 amino acids. Germline V gene sequence: CDR1 LNHNV, CDR2 YYDKDF (reference sequence). CDR3 amino acids: CATSTETESNYGYTF. CDR3 nucleotides: TGTGCCACCAGCACAGAGACTGAGTCTAACTATGGCTACACCTTC.

The V call is TRBV12-5, the J call TRBJ2-7, with 7 bases identical to TRBD1. With V trimmed by 5 bases and J by 2 bases, 3 bases remained unmatched. The CDR3 spans 13 residues. CDR1 and CDR2 (germline): LGHNT, FRNRAP. This CDR3 is CASGQGQPYEQYF. CDR3 sequence (DNA): TGTGCTAGTGGTCAGGGACAGCCCTACGAGCAGTACTTC.

The V gene is TRBV6-1, the J gene TRBJ2-7; tentative D call: TRBD2 (6 bases). V was clipped by 6 bases and J by 4 bases, with 10 bases between them. The V gene's germline CDR1 is MNHNS and CDR2 SASEGT. The CDR3 length is 12 residues. CDR3 DNA: TGTGCCAGCAGCGTGACTAGTTACGAGCAGTACTTC. Protein product: CASSVTSYEQYF.

This sequence joins TRBV27 and TRBJ2-1; 7 nucleotides align to TRBD1. The germline V gene has CDR1 MNHEY and CDR2 SMNVEV (reference sequence). This CDR3 spans 16 amino acids. The junction had 6 bases not matched to a gene; V was cut back by 0 bases and J by 4 bases. In DNA, the CDR3 is TGTGCCAGCAGTTTATCAGACAGGGAATTGTACAATGAGCAGTTCTTC. Translated, it gives CASSLSDRELYNEQFF.

This clone has just a few counts. This sequence joins TRBV7-2 and TRBJ2-1; TRBD2 is a possible D gene (5 bases). Germline CDR1 is SGHTA and CDR2 is FQGNSA. CDR3 length: 11 residues. Trimming shortened V by 3 bases and J by 8 bases, and 5 bases separated the two germline ends. CDR3: CASSFGDEQFF. The CDR3 DNA sequence: TGTGCCAGCAGCTTCGGGGATGAGCAGTTCTTC.

This rearrangement joins TRBV6-5 to TRBJ2-3, with a possible D match to TRBD1 (5 bases). CDR3 length: 14 amino acids. Germline V gene data show CDR1 as MNHEY and CDR2 as SVGAGI. Trimming stripped 0 bases from V and 9 bases from J, with 13 bases between. DNA of the CDR3: TGTGCCAGCAGTTACTCTGGTAGAACAGGAACGCAGTATTTT. Its protein product is CASSYSGRTGTQYF.

In this sample, this clone turned up a few times. J is TRBJ2-2 and V is TRBV4-1, with a weak D call TRBD2 (7 bases). The V end lost 7 bases, the J end lost 6 bases, and 18 bases lay between the germline ends. CDR1 is MGHRA, CDR2 YSYEKL, per germline. The CDR3 is 15 amino acids. CDR3 residues: CASNGGLARPGELFF. The CDR3, as DNA: TGCGCCAGCAACGGGGGGCTAGCGAGACCCGGGGAGCTGTTTTTT.

Concerning this clone itself: The sample carries other DNA sequences with the same CDR3. The chain links TRBV4-1 to TRBJ2-7; 12 bases fit TRBD2. CDR1 is MGHRA, CDR2 YSYEKL, per germline. V lost 5 bases to trimming and J lost 0 bases; unmatched junction nucleotides: 2. The length of the CDR3 is 15 residues. The CDR3 loop reads CASSLTSGSSYEQYF. DNA for the CDR3: TGCGCCAGCAGCTTGACTAGCGGGAGCTCCTACGAGCAGTACTTC.

This rearrangement joins TRBV7-9 to TRBJ1-4; TRBD1 aligns across 11 bases. Germline trimming cut 6 bases from V and 7 bases from J; bases unmatched to any gene: 4. The CDR3 spans 14 residues. Germline CDR1 SEHNR, CDR2 FQNEAQ (reference sequence). CDR3 in DNA: TGTGCCAGCAGGCACGGGACAGGGGGTGAAAAACTGTTTTTT. Translated, it gives CASRHGTGGEKLFF. Supplemented by reference TRBV7-9 and TRBJ1-4, the full variable domain reads DTGVSQNPRHKITKRGQNVTFRCDPISEHNRLYWYRQTLGQGPEFLTYFQNEAQLEKSRLLSDRFSAERPKGSFSTLEIQRTEQGDSAMYLCASRHGTGGEKLFFGSGTQLSVL.

The CDR3 region is CASSPLQGANQPQHF. In DNA form, the CDR3 reads TGTGCCAGCAGCCCTCTTCAGGGCGCCAATCAGCCCCAGCATTTT. The rearrangement joins TRBV27 to TRBJ1-5; tentatively, D is TRBD1 (5 bases). The CDR3 extends over 15 amino acids. Trimming took 6 bases from V and 3 from J, leaving 15 bases between them. Looked up from germline, CDR1 is MNHEY and CDR2 is SMNVEV (reference sequence).